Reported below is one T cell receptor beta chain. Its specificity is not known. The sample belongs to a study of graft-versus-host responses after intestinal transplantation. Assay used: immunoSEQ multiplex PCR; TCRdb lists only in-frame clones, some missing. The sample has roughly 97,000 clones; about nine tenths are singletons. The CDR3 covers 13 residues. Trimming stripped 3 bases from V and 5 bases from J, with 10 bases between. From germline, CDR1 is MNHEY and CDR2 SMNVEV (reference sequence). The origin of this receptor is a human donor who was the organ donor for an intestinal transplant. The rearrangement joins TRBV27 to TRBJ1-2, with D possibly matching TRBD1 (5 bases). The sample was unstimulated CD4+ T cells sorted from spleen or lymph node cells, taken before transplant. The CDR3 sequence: CASSFQGRYGYTF. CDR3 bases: TGTGCCAGCAGTTTCCAGGGCCGTTATGGCTACACCTTC.